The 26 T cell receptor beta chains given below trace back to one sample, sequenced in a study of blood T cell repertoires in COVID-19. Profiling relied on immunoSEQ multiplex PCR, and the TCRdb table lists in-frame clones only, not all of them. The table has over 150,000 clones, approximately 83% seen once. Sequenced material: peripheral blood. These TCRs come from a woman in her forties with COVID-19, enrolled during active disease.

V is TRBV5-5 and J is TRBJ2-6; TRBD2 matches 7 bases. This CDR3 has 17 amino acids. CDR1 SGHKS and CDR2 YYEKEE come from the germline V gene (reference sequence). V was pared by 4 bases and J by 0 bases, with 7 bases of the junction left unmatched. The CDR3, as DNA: TGTGCCAGCAGCCTGCTAGCGGCGGGCTCTGGGGCCAACGTCCTGACTTTC. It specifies CASSLLAAGSGANVLTF.

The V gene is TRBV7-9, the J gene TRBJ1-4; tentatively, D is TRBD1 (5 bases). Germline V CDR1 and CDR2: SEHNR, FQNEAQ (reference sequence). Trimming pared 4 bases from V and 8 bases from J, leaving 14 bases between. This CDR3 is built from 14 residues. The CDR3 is CASSSGRAGEKLFF. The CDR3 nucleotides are TGTGCCAGCAGCTCAGGAAGGGCAGGGGAAAAACTGTTTTTT.

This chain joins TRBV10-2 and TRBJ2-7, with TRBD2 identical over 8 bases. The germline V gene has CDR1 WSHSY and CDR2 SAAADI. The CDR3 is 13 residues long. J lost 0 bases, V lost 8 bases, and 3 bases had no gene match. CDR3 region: CASLGTSSYEQYF. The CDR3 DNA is TGCGCCAGCTTGGGGACTAGCTCCTACGAGCAGTACTTC.

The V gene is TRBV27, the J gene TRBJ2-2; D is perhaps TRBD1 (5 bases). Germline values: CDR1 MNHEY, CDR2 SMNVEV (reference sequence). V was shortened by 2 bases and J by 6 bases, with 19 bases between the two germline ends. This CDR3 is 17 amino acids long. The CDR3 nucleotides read TGTGCCAGCAGTTTAGATAGGCGCAGGGTAAGCGCCGGGGAGCTGTTTTTT. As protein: CASSLDRRRVSAGELFF.

CDR3: CASSRYRGEKLFF. The CDR3 bases are TGTGCCAGCAGCCGTTACAGGGGGGAAAAACTGTTTTTT. The genes are TRBV27 and TRBJ1-4, with 8 bases identical to TRBD1. From germline, CDR1 is MNHEY and CDR2 SMNVEV (reference sequence). V lost 6 bases, J lost 8 bases, and 5 bases stayed unmatched. This CDR3 has 13 amino acids.

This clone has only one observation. The CDR3 protein is CASSQDGGAGETQYF. For the CDR3, the DNA is TGTGCCAGCAGCCAAGACGGGGGGGCCGGGGAGACCCAGTACTTC. The rearrangement links TRBV3-1 (or the pseudogene TRBV3-2) to TRBJ2-5; 8 bases line up with TRBD2. J lost 5 bases, V lost 0 bases, and 5 bases had no gene match. The CDR3 covers 15 residues. Germline loops: CDR1 LGHDT, CDR2 YNNKEL (reference sequence).

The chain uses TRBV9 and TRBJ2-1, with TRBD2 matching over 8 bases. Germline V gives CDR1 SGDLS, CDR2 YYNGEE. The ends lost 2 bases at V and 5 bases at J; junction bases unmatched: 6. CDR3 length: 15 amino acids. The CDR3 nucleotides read TGTGCCAGCAGCGTGGGCGGGAGGAGGCACAATGAGCAGTTCTTC. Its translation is CASSVGGRRHNEQFF.

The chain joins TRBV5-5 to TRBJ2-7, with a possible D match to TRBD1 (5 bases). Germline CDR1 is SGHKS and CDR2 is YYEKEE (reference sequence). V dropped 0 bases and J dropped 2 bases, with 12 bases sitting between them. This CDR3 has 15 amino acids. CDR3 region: CASSLVFSRAYEQYF. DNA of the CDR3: TGTGCCAGCAGCTTGGTTTTCTCCAGGGCCTACGAGCAGTACTTC.

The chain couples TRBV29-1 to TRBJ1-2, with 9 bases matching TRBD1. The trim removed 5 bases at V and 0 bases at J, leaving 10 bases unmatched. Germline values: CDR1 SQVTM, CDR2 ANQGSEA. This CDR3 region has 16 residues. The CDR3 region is CSVLISDRGPNYGYTF. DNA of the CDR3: TGCAGCGTTCTGATTTCGGACAGGGGCCCTAACTATGGCTACACCTTC. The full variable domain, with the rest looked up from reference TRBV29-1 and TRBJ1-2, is SAVISQKPSRDICQRGTSLTIQCQVDSQVTMMFWYRQQPGQSLTLIATANQGSEATYESGFVIDKFPISRPNLTFSTLTVSNMSPEDSSIYLCSVLISDRGPNYGYTFGSGTRLTVV.

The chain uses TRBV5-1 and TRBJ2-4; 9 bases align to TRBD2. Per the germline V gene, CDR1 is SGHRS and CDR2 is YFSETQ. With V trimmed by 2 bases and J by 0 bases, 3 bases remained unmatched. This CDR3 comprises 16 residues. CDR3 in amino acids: CASSLMTSGAKNIQYF. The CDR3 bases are TGCGCCAGCAGCTTAATGACTAGCGGAGCCAAAAACATTCAGTACTTC.

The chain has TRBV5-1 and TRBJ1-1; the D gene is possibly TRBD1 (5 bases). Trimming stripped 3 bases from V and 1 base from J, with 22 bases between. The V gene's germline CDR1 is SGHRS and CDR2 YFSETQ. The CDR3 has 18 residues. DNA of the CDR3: TGCGCCAGCAGCTCCCCCCGCGGGGCCGAGACCGGGAACACTGAAGCTTTCTTT. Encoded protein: CASSSPRGAETGNTEAFF. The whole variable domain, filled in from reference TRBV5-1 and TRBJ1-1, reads KAGVTQTPRYLIKTRGQQVTLSCSPISGHRSVSWYQQTPGQGLQFLFEYFSETQRNKGNFPGRFSGRQFSNSRSEMNVSTLELGDSALYLCASSSPRGAETGNTEAFFGQGTRLTVV.

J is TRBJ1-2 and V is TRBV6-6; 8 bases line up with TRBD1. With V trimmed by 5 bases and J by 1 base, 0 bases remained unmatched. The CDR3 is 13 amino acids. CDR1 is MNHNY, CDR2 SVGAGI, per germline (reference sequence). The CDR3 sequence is CASSDRGNYGYTF. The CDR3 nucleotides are TGTGCCAGCAGTGACAGGGGTAACTATGGCTACACCTTC.

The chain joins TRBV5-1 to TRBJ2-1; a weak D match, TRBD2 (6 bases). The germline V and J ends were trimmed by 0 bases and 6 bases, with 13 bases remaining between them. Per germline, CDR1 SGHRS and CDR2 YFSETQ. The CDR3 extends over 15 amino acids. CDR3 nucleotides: TGCGCCAGCAGCTTGGAGACTAGATGGGGCAATGAGCAGTTCTTC. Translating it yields CASSLETRWGNEQFF.

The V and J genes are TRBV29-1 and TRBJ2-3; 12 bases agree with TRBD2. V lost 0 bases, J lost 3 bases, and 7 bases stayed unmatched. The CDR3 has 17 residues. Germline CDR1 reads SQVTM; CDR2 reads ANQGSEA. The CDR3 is CSVEDLAGGPSTDTQYF. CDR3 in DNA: TGCAGCGTTGAAGATCTAGCGGGAGGGCCCTCGACAGATACGCAGTATTTT.

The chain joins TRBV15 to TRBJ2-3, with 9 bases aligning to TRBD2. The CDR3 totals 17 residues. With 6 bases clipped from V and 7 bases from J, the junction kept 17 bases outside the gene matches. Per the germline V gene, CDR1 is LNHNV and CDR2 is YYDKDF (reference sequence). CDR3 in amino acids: CATREVGGGGAKNTQYF. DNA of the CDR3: TGTGCCACCAGGGAGGTCGGTGGCGGGGGGGCAAAAAATACGCAGTATTTT.

Here the CDR3 DNA reads TGTGCCAGCTCATCGCAAAACAGGGGTGGAAACACCATATATTTT. Translated, it gives CASSSQNRGGNTIYF. The chain carries TRBV18 and TRBJ1-3; 7 bases line up with TRBD1. CDR3 length: 15 amino acids. With V trimmed by 5 bases and J by 3 bases, 7 bases remained unmatched. Germline V gene data show CDR1 as KGHSH and CDR2 as LQKENI.

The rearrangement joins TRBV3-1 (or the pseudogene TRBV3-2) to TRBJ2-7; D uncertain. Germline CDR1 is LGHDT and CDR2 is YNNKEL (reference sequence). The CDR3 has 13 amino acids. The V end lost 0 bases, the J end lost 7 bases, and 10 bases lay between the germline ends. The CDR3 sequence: CASSQDITSEQYF. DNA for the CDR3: TGTGCCAGCAGCCAAGATATAACATCTGAGCAGTACTTC.

The CDR3 sequence is CASSSRTGANTEAFF. The CDR3, as DNA: TGTGCCAGCAGTTCACGGACAGGAGCGAACACTGAAGCTTTCTTT. The J gene is TRBJ1-1, the V gene TRBV27; 7 positions agree with TRBD1. The CDR3 has 15 amino acids. Losses at the gene ends were 4 bases for V and 1 base for J; bases not matched to a gene: 6. Looked up from germline, CDR1 is MNHEY and CDR2 is SMNVEV (reference sequence).

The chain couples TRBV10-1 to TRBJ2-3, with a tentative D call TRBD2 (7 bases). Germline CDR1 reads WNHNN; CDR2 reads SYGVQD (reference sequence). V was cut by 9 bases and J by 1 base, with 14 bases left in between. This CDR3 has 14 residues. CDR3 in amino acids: CASRVGGGTDTQYF. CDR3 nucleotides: TGCGCCAGTCGGGTAGGGGGGGGCACAGATACGCAGTATTTT.

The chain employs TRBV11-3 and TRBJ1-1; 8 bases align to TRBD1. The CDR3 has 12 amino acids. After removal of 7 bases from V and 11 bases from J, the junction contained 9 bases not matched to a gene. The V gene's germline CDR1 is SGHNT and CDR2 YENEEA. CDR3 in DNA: TGTGCCAGCACCACTGGACAGGGAGGTGCTTTCTTT. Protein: CASTTGQGGAFF.

CDR3 DNA sequence: TGTGCCAGCAGTCCCGGGAGTAGCGGGGCCTACGAGCAGTACTTC. Protein sequence: CASSPGSSGAYEQYF. The rearrangement uses TRBV28 and TRBJ2-7, with 8 bases identical to TRBD2. The trim removed 5 bases at V and 2 bases at J, leaving 8 bases unmatched. This CDR3 contains 15 residues. The germline V gene encodes CDR1 MDHEN and CDR2 SYDVKM.

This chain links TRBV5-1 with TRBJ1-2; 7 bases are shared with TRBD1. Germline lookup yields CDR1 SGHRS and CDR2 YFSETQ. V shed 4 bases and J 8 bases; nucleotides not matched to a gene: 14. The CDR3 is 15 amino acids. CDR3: CASSIGGRQGGGYTF. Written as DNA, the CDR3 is TGCGCCAGCAGCATAGGGGGGCGACAGGGAGGCGGCTACACCTTC.

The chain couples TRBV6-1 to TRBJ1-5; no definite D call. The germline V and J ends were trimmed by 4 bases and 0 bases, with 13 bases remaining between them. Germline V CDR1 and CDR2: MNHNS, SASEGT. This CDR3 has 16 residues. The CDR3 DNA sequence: TGTGCCAGCAGTGTCCCCCTGACACTTAGCAATCAGCCCCAGCATTTT. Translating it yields CASSVPLTLSNQPQHF.

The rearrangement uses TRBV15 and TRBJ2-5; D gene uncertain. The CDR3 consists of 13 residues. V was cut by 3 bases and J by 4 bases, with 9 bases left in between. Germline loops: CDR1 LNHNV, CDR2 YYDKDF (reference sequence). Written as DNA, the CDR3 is TGTGCCACCAGCAGCCAGGTACGAGAGACCCAGTACTTC. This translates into CATSSQVRETQYF. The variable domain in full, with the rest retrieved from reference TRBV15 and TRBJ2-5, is DAMVIQNPRYQVTQFGKPVTLSCSQTLNHNVMYWYQQKSSQAPKLLFHYYDKDFNNEADTPDNFQSRRPNTSFCFLDIRSPGLGDTAMYLCATSSQVRETQYFGPGTRLLVL.

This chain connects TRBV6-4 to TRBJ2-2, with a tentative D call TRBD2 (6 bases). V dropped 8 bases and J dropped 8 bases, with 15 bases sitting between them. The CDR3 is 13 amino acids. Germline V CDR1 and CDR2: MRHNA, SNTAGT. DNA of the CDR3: TGTGCCAGCGCCGGACTAACTAGAGGGGAGCTGTTTTTT. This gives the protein CASAGLTRGELFF.

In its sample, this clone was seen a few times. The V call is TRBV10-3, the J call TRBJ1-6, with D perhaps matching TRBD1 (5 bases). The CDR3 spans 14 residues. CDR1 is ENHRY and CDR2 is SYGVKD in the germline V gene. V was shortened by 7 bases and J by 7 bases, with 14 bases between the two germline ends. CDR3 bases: TGTGCCATCATGGCACAGGCGACGAATTCACCCCTCCACTTT. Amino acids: CAIMAQATNSPLHF.